Following are 13 T cell receptor beta chains from one sample sequenced in a study of shared clonotypes between healthy human individuals. Measured with immunoSEQ multiplex PCR; TCRdb has only the in-frame clones, and not every one. The sample holds about 470,000 clones; roughly 77% are singletons and the top ten take roughly an eighth. The sequenced sample was PBMCs. The receptors were sampled from a woman between 40 and 50 years old in good health. Some clones in this sample may be carry-over from other donors' samples.

The V and J genes are TRBV5-6 and TRBJ2-2; 7 bases are a match to TRBD1. The germline V gene has CDR1 SGHDT and CDR2 YYEEEE. The CDR3 contains 15 residues. Trimming cost V 0 bases and J 4 bases; bases outside gene matches: 3. The CDR3 bases are TGTGCCAGCAGCTTGGGGGGACAGTTCACCGGGGAGCTGTTTTTT. It specifies CASSLGGQFTGELFF.

The CDR3 region is CASSQEIATNEKLFF. The CDR3 DNA is TGTGCCAGCAGCCAAGAAATTGCAACTAATGAAAAACTGTTTTTT. V usage is TRBV11-2 and J usage is TRBJ1-4; D is unresolved. This CDR3 is 15 amino acids long. V shed 5 bases and J shed 0 bases, with 10 bases lying between them. Germline CDR1 SGHAT, CDR2 FQNNGV.

The chain recombines TRBV5-1 with TRBJ1-4; tentatively, D is TRBD1 (5 bases). V was pared by 0 bases and J by 7 bases, with 10 bases between. The CDR3 totals 14 residues. CDR1 and CDR2 (germline): SGHRS, YFSETQ. This CDR3 reads CASSLAGAGEKLFF. The CDR3 DNA reads TGCGCCAGCAGCTTGGCCGGGGCAGGTGAAAAACTGTTTTTT.

The J gene is TRBJ2-1, the V gene TRBV27, with D unclear. The CDR3 spans 15 residues. CDR1 and CDR2 (germline): MNHEY, SMNVEV (reference sequence). V lost 7 bases and J 0 bases, leaving 13 bases between the germline ends. The DNA of the CDR3 is TGTGCCAGCAACCATAGCCCAGACTCCTACAATGAGCAGTTCTTC. This encodes CASNHSPDSYNEQFF.

V and J are TRBV7-2 and TRBJ2-3, with TRBD2 identical over 9 bases. CDR3 length: 15 residues. CDR1 and CDR2 (germline): SGHTA, FQGNSA. V lost 5 bases to trimming and J lost 6 bases; unmatched junction nucleotides: 9. Here the CDR3 DNA reads TGTGCCAGCAGCCTTTATAGCGGGAGTGGGGATACGCAGTATTTT. This translates into CASSLYSGSGDTQYF.

Details on this clone: At one end, the junction sequence differs from germline, possibly due to a read error. The genes are TRBV4-2 and TRBJ2-7, with TRBD2 identical over 10 bases. The CDR3 sequence is 15 residues long. Germline-derived CDR1 and CDR2 are LGHNA and YNFKEQ. The CDR3 nucleotides are TGTGCCAGCAGCCGACTAGCGGGCCCCTCCCACGAGCAGTACTTC. It is translated as CASSRLAGPSHEQYF.

The chain links TRBV9 to TRBJ2-7; TRBD2 matches at 9 bases. The CDR3 is 14 amino acids. J was trimmed by 4 bases and V by 0 bases; bases with no gene match: 2. Germline CDR1 and CDR2: SGDLS and YYNGEE. CDR3 sequence reads: CASSVGLAEYEQYF. CDR3 bases: TGTGCCAGCAGCGTAGGACTAGCGGAGTACGAGCAGTACTTC.

The J gene is TRBJ2-2, the V gene TRBV5-1; the D is unclear. The germline gives CDR1 SGHRS, CDR2 YFSETQ. V lost 5 bases to trimming and J lost 0 bases, with 8 bases between them. This CDR3 contains 14 residues. The CDR3 region is CASRGATNTGELFF. The DNA of the CDR3 is TGCGCCAGCAGGGGCGCTACGAACACCGGGGAGCTGTTTTTT.

The table lists this clone with many counts. The chain has TRBV30 and TRBJ2-3, with 7 bases aligning to TRBD2. The CDR3 totals 13 residues. Germline V gene sequence: CDR1 GTSNPN, CDR2 SVGIG (reference sequence). Germline trimming cut 7 bases from V and 2 bases from J; bases unmatched to any gene: 6. CDR3 amino acids: CAFRGLDTDTQYF. DNA of the CDR3: TGTGCCTTTCGAGGACTAGACACAGATACGCAGTATTTT.

This chain uses TRBV18 with TRBJ2-5; weak D call: TRBD1 (5 bases). Trimming shortened V by 4 bases and J by 1 base, and 10 bases separated the two germline ends. Germline V gene lookup returns CDR1 KGHSH and CDR2 LQKENI. The CDR3 is 14 residues long. The CDR3 coding sequence is TGTGCCAGCTCACGGGGCGGTCGCCAAGAGACCCAGTACTTC. The encoded protein is CASSRGGRQETQYF.

V gene TRBV9 combines with J gene TRBJ1-2, with 11 bases that match TRBD1. The CDR3 is 19 residues long. V lost 4 bases, J lost 5 bases, and 19 bases stayed unmatched. Germline CDR1 reads SGDLS; CDR2 reads YYNGEE. CDR3 protein: CASSKRTGGSPGFVYGYTF. CDR3 in DNA: TGTGCCAGCAGCAAGCGGACAGGGGGCTCCCCCGGCTTTGTTTATGGCTACACCTTC.

The chain links TRBV7-8 to TRBJ1-2, with 7 positions matching TRBD1. This CDR3 is built from 13 residues. V trimming: 8 bases; J trimming: 4 bases; junction bases outside the gene matches: 7. Looked up from germline, CDR1 is SGHVS and CDR2 is FQNEAQ. CDR3 coding DNA: TGTGCCAGCCGGGACAGAGGAATCTATGGCTACACCTTC. It yields the protein CASRDRGIYGYTF.

The gene calls are TRBV7-6 and TRBJ2-3; 10 bases align to TRBD2. V dropped 1 base and J dropped 1; count of bases not matched to a gene: 2. Germline CDR1 and CDR2: SGHVS and FNYEAQ. The CDR3 is 16 residues long. DNA for the CDR3: TGTGCCAGCAGCTTAGTCGGGACTAGCGGCACAGATACGCAGTATTTT. Protein sequence: CASSLVGTSGTDTQYF.